Sequencing of this T cell receptor (beta chain) was carried out in a study of T cells in narcolepsy (dated by TCRdb to the late 2010s). Some background on the complete study: Patients with narcolepsy type 1 or type 2 (NT1, NT2) were enrolled in the study together with healthy control donors. Autoreactive T cells targeting hypocretin neuron self-antigens (hypocretin, TRIB2) were sought in narcolepsy patients, and TCR Vbeta sequencing was used to track clonotypes in blood and CSF. Beyond this particular receptor, the publication reports: Autoreactive clonotypes were reported to be detected serially in the blood of the same patients and of different patients, but not in the blood of healthy controls. In plots comparing CSF and blood CD4+ T cell clonotypes from the same patient, HCRT-specific and TRIB2-specific autoreactive clonotypes were highlighted. Numbers of sequenced blood memory CD4+ clonotypes were comparable, with averages of approximately 40,000 in patients and approximately 33,000 in controls. Certain blood memory CD4+ repertoires from patients and controls had no sequences that matched autoreactive T cell clones.

The receptor library was made with the immunoSEQ multiplex PCR assay. Entries here come from immuneACCESS through TCRdb and include only in-frame sequences with V and J called. Some clones fail to appear in such tables; in the studies checked, an unresolved V gene covers under half of the shortfall, and the cause of the remainder is unknown. The sample table shows 25,000 to 40,000 clones, and roughly 88% are seen once. The top ten constitute approximately 1.2% of the sample. For TCR Vbeta sequencing, memory CD4+ T cells were sorted ex vivo from the peripheral blood of narcolepsy patients and healthy controls. Via the germline V gene (reference sequence), CDR1 is LNHNV and CDR2 YYDKDF. V is clipped by 1 base and J by 7 bases, and the sequence between their germline boundaries is 10 bases long. Measured from the cysteine to the phenylalanine, the CDR3 is 14 residues long. The entry retains the CDR3 DNA only, 42 bases that are in frame from base 1.

As regards this clone: Its antigen is unknown. No base qualities exist here, and no much larger clone lies one base off it.

This clonotype was obtained from a human donor with narcolepsy. Material: CD45RA- memory CD4+ T cells from PBMCs. The cell subset or site label here, explained by the study, means: memory T cells sorted ex vivo from peripheral blood. The rearranged chain carries TRBV15 and TRBJ2-2; a confident D gene designation cannot be given. The DNA sequence is given as TGTGCCACCAGCAGAGTCGGGTGGGGCGGGGAGCTGTTTTTT. Protein translation: CATSRVGWGGELFF.